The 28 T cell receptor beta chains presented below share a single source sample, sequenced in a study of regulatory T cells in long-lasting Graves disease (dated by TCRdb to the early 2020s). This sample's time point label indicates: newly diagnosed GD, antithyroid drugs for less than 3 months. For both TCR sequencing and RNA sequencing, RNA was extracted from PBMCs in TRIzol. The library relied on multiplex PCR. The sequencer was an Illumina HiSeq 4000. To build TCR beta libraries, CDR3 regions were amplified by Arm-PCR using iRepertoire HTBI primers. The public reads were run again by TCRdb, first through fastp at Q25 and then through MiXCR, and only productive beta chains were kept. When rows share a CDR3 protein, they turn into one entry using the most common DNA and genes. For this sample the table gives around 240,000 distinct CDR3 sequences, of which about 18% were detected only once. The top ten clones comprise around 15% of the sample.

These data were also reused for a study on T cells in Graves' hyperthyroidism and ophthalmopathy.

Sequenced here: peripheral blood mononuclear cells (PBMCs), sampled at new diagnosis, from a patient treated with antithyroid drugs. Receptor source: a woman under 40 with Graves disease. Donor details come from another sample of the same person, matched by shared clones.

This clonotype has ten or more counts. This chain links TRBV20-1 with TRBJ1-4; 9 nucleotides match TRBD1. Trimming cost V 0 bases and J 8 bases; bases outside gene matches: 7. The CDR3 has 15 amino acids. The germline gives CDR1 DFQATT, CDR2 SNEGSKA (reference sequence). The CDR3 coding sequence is TGCAGTGCTAGAGATCCCGGGACAGGGAGGGAAAAACTGTTTTTT. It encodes CSARDPGTGREKLFF.

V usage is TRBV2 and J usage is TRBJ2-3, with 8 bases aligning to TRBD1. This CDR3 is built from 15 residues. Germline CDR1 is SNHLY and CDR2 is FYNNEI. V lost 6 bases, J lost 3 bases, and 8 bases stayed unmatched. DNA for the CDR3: TGTGCCAGCAGGAGGGTACAGGGGGAGACAGATACGCAGTATTTT. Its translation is CASRRVQGETDTQYF.

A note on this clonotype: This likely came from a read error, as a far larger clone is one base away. CDR3 nucleotides: TGTGCCAGCTCACCTTCTACAAGGAGCACTGAAGCTTTCTTT. It codes for CASSPSTRSTEAFF. V usage is TRBV6-1 and J usage is TRBJ1-1; D not resolved. The germline V gene has CDR1 MNHNS and CDR2 SASEGT. The CDR3 is 14 residues long. Trimming pared 8 bases from V and 4 bases from J, leaving 17 bases between.

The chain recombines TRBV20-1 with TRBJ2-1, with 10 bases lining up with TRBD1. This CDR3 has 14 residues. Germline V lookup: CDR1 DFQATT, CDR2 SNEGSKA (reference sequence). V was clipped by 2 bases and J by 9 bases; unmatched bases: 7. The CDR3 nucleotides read TGCAGTGCTAGACCGGGACAGGGGCTCAGTGAGCAGTTCTTC. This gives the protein CSARPGQGLSEQFF.

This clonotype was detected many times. The CDR3 DNA reads TGTGCCAGCAGCTTAGTTTTAGCGGGCAGGCAGTATTTT. Translated: CASSLVLAGRQYF. This chain connects TRBV7-2 to TRBJ2-3; 7 nucleotides align to TRBD2. The CDR3 is 13 amino acids. Germline V gene data show CDR1 as SGHTA and CDR2 as FQGNSA. Trimming removed 1 base from V and 11 bases from J; junction bases left unmatched: 6. Complete variable domain (other parts from reference TRBV7-2 and TRBJ2-3): GAGVSQSPSNKVTEKGKDVELRCDPISGHTALYWYRQSLGQGLEFLIYFQGNSAPDKSGLPSDRFSAERTGGSVSTLTIQRTQQEDSAVYLCASSLVLAGRQYFGPGTRLTVL.

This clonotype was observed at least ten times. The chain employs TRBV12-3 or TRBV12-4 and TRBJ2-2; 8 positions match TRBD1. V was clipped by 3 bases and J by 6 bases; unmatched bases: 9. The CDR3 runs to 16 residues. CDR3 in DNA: TGTGCCAGCAGTTTTGGGGCAGGGGGCTCGCCCGGGGAGCTGTTTTTT. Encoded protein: CASSFGAGGSPGELFF.

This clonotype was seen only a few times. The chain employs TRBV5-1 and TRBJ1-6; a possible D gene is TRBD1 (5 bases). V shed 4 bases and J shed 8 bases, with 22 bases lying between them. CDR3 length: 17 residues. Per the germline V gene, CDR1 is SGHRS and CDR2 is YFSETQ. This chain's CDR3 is CASSEGARGGGDSPLHF. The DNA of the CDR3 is TGCGCCAGCAGCGAAGGAGCCCGCGGGGGTGGTGATTCACCCCTCCACTTT.

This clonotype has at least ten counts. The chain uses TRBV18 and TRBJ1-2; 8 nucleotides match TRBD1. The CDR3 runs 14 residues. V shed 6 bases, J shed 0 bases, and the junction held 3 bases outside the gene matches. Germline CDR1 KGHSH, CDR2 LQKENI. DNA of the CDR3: TGTGCCAGCTCCTCAGGGGGCGCTAACTATGGCTACACCTTC. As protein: CASSSGGANYGYTF. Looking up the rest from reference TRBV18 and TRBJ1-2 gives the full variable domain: NAGVMQNPRHLVRRRGQEARLRCSPMKGHSHVYWYRQLPEEGLKFMVYLQKENIIDESGMPKERFSAEFPKEGPSILRIQQVVRGDSAAYFCASSSGGANYGYTFGSGTRLTVV.

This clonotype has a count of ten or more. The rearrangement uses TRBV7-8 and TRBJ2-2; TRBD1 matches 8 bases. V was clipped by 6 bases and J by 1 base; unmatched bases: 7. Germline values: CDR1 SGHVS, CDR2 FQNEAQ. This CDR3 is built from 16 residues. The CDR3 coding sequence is TGTGCCAGCAGGGACCTCGACAGGGGGAACACCGGGGAGCTGTTTTTT. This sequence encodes CASRDLDRGNTGELFF. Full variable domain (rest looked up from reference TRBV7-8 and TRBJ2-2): GAGVSQSPRYKVAKRGQDVALRCDPISGHVSLFWYQQALGQGPEFLTYFQNEAQLDKSGLPSDRFFAERPEGSVSTLKIQRTQQEDSAVYLCASRDLDRGNTGELFFGEGSRLTVL.

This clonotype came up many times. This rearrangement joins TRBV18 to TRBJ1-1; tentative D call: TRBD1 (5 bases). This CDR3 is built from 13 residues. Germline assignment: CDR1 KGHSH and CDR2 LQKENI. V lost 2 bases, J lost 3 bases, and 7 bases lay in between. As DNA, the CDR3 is TGTGCCAGCTCACCAGAGGGGTACACTGAAGCTTTCTTT. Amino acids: CASSPEGYTEAFF.

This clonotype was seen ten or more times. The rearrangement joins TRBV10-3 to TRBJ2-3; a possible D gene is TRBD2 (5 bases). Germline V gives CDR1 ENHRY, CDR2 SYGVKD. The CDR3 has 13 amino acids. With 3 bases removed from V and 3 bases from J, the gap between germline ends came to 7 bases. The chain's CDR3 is CAISEQRTDTQYF. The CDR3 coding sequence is TGTGCCATCAGTGAACAGCGGACAGATACGCAGTATTTT.

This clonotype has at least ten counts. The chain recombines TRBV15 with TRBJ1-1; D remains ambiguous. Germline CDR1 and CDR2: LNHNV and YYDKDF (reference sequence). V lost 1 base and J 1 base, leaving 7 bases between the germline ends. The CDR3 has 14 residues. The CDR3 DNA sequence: TGTGCCACCAGCAGAGTATCGGAGAACACTGAAGCTTTCTTT. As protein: CATSRVSENTEAFF. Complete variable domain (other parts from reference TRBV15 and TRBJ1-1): DAMVIQNPRYQVTQFGKPVTLSCSQTLNHNVMYWYQQKSSQAPKLLFHYYDKDFNNEADTPDNFQSRRPNTSFCFLDIRSPGLGDTAMYLCATSRVSENTEAFFGQGTRLTVV.

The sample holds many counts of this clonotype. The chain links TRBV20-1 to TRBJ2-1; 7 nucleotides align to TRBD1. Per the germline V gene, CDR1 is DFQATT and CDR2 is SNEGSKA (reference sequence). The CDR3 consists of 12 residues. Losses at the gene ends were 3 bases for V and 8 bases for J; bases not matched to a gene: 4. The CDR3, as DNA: TGCAGTGCTAGTAACAGGGGCTATGAGCAGTTCTTC. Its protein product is CSASNRGYEQFF.

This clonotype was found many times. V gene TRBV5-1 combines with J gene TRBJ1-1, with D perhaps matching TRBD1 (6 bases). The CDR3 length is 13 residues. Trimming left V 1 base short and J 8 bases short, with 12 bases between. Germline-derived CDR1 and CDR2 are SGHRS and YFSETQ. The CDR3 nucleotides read TGCGCCAGCAGCTTGCCACCTCAGGGGGAAGCTTTCTTT. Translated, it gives CASSLPPQGEAFF. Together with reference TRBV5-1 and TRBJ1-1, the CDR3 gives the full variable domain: KAGVTQTPRYLIKTRGQQVTLSCSPISGHRSVSWYQQTPGQGLQFLFEYFSETQRNKGNFPGRFSGRQFSNSRSEMNVSTLELGDSALYLCASSLPPQGEAFFGQGTRLTVV.

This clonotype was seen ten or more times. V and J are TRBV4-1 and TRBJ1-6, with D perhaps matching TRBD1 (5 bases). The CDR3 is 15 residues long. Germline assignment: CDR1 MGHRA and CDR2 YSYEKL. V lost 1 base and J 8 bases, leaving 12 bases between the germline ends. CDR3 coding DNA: TGCGCCAGCAGCCAAGCCGTCCAGGGTTATTCACCCCTCCACTTT. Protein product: CASSQAVQGYSPLHF.

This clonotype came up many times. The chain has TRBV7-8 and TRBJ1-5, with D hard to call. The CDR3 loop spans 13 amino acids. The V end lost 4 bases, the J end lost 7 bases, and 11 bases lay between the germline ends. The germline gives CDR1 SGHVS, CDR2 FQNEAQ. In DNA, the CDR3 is TGTGCCAGCAGCTCCCTCTTGGGACAGCCCCAGCATTTT. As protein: CASSSLLGQPQHF.

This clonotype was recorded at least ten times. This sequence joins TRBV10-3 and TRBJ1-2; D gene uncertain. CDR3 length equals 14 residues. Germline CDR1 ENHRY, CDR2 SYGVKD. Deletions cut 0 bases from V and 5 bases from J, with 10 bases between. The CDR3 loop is CAISESVQTYGYTF. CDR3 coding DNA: TGTGCCATCAGTGAGTCAGTCCAAACATATGGCTACACCTTC.

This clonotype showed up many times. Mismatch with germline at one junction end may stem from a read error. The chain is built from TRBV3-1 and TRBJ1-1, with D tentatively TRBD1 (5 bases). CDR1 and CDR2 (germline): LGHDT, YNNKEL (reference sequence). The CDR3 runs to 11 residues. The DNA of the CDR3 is TGTGCCAGCCGCCAGGAGGGGGAAGCTTTCTTT. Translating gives CASRQEGEAFF. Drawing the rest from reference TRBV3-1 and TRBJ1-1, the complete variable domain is DTAVSQTPKYLVTQMGNDKSIKCEQNLGHDTMYWYKQDSKKFLKIMFSYNNKELIINETVPNRFSPKSPDKAHLNLHINSLELGDSAVYFCASRQEGEAFFGQGTRLTVV.

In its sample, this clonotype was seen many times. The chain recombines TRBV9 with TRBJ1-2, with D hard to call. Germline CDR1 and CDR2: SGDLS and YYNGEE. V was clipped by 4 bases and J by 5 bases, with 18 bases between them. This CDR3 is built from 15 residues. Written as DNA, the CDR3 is TGTGCCAGCAGCCCGCAGACCGGGTTCCTATATGGCTACACCTTC. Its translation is CASSPQTGFLYGYTF.

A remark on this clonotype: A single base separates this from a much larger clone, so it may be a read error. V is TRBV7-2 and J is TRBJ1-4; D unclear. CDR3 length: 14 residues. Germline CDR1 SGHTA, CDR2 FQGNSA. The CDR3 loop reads CASGLEVSPIQLFF. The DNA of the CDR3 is TGTGCCAGCGGCTTAGAGGTCAGCCCAATCCAACTGTTTTTT.

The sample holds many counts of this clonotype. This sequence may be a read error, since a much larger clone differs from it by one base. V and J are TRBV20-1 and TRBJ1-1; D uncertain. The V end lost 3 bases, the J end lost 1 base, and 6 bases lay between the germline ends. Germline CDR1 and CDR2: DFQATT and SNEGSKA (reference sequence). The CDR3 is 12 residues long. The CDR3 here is CSARWQNTEAFF. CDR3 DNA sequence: TGCAGTGCTAGGTGGCAGAACACTGAAGCTTTCTTT.

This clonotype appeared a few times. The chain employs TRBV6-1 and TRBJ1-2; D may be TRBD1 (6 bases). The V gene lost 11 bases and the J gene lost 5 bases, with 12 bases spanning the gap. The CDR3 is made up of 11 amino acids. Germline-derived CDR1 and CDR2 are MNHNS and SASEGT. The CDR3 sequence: CAALRGYGYTF. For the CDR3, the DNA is TGTGCCGCCCTTAGGGGGTATGGCTACACCTTC.

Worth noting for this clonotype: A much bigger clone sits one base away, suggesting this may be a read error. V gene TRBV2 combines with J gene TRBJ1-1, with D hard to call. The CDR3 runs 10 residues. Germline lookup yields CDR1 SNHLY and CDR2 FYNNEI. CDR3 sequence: CASRSPEASF. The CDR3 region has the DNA TGTGCCAGCAGGAGCCCTGAAGCTTCCTTT.

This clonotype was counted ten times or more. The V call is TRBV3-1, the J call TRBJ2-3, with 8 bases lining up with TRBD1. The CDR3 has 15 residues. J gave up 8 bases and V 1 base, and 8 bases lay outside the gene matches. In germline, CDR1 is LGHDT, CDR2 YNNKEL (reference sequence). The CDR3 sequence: CASSQAGQGEGTQYF. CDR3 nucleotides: TGTGCCAGCAGCCAAGCAGGACAGGGAGAGGGTACGCAGTATTTT.

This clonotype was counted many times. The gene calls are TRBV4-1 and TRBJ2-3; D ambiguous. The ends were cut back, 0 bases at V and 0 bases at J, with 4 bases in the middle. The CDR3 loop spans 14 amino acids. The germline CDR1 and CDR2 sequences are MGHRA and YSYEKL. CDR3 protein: CASSQDLSTDTQYF. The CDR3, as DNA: TGCGCCAGCAGCCAAGATCTCAGCACAGATACGCAGTATTTT.

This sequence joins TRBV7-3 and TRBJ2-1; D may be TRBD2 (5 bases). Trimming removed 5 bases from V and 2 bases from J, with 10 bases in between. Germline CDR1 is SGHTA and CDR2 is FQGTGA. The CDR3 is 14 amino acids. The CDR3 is CASSATGTYNEQFF. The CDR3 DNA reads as TGTGCCAGCAGCGCCACCGGGACCTACAATGAGCAGTTCTTC.

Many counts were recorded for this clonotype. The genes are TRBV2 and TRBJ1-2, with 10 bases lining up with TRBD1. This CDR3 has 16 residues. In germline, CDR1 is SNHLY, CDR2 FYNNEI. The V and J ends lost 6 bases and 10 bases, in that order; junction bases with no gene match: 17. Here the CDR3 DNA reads TGTGCCAGCAGGAGACAGGGGGCGGGGTTCGTTAAGGCCTACACCTTC. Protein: CASRRQGAGFVKAYTF.

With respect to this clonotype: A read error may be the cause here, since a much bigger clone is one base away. The CDR3 region has the DNA TGTGCCAGCAGTGATGCCCTTGGCTGGGGCTACACCTTC. Translating gives CASSDALGWGYTF. The rearrangement links TRBV6-1 to TRBJ1-2; D call uncertain. This CDR3 contains 13 residues. V shed 3 bases and J shed 8 bases, with 13 bases lying between them. Germline V gives CDR1 MNHNS, CDR2 SASEGT.